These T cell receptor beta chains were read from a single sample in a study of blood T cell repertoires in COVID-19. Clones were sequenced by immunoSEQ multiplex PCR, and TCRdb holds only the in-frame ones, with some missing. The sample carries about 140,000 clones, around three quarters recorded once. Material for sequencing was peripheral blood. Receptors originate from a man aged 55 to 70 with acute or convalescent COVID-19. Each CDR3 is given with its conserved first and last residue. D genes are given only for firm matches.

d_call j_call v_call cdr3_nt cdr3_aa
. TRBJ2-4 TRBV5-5 TGTGCCAGCAGCCCCACCTTAGCAGTGGCCAAAAACATTCAGTACTTC CASSPTLAVAKNIQYF
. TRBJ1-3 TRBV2 TGTGCCAGCTGGGCGGCGGGGGTTGGAAACACCATATATTTT CASWAAGVGNTIYF
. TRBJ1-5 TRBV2 TGTGCCAAGGGACAATTCAATCAGCCCCAGCATTTT CAKGQFNQPQHF
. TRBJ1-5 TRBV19 TGTGCCAGTAGACTTGACGGGAATAGCAATCAGCCCCAGCATTTT CASRLDGNSNQPQHF
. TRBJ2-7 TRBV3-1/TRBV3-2 TGTGCCAGCAGCCAAGGAGACACCTACGAGCAGTACTTC CASSQGDTYEQYF
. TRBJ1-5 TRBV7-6 TGTGCCAGCAGCTTAGCGCCCCCCCCGTTTGGGGGGGAGGACAATCAGCCCCAGCATTTT CASSLAPPPFGGEDNQPQHF
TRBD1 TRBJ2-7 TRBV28 TGTGCCAGCAGTTTAGGCGGGACAGGGGGCAAATACGAGCAGTACTTC CASSLGGTGGKYEQYF
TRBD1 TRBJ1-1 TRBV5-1 TGCGCCAGCAGCGGGGGACAGGGAGGAAACACTGAAGCTTTCTTT CASSGGQGGNTEAFF
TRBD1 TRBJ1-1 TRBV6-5 TGTGCCAGCCGCCCTACGGGACAGCTCAACACTGAAGCTTTCTTT CASRPTGQLNTEAFF
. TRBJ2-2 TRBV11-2 TGTGCCAGCCCCCGGGGATCGAACACCGGGGAGCTGTTTTTT CASPRGSNTGELFF
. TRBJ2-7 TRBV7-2 TGTGCCAGCAGCTCCCGGACAAACTACGAGCAGTACTTC CASSSRTNYEQYF
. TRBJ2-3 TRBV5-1 TGCGCCAGCAGCCGCGGGCATAGCGCGGAAGATACGCAGTATTTT CASSRGHSAEDTQYF
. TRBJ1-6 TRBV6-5 TGTGCCAGCAGTTACGCGGAGGATAATTCACCCCTCCACTTT CASSYAEDNSPLHF
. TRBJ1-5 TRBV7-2 TGTGCCAGCAGCTTACAGTCAGGGATGAGTCAGCCCCAGCATTTT CASSLQSGMSQPQHF
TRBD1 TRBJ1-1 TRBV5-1 TGCGCCAGCAGCTCACAGGGGGGCGGGAACACTGAAGCTTTCTTT CASSSQGGGNTEAFF